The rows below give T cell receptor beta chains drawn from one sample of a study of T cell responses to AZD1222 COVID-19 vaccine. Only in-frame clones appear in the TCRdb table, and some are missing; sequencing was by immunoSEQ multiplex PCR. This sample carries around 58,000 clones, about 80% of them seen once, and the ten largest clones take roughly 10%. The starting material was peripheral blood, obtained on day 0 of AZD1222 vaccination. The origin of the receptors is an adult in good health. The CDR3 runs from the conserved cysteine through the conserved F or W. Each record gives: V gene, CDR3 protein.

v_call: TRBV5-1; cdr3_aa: CASSLEGIQGYEQYF
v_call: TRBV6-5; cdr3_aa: CASRPPGTGGSTIYF
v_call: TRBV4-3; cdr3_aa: CASSQDRGEEGATNEKLFF
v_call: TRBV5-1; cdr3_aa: CASSLDTYEQYF
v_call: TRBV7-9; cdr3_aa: CASGSRLAYNEQFF
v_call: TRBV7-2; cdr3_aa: CASSLTQQGNQPQHF
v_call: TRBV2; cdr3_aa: CASSALWGGFNNEQFF
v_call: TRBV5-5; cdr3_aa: CASSPGGSGSSGNTIYF
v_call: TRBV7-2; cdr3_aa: CASSLGAVSNQPQHF
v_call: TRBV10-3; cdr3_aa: CAISESGVETQYF
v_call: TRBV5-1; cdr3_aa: CASSLQPSGNTIYF
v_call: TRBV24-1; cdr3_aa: CATSVGVPSTDTQYF
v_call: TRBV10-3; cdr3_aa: CAISEQDIYGYTF
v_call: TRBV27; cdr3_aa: CASSSTDTQYF
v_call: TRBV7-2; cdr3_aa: CASSLTAGAYEQYF
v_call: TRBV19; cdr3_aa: CASSPLTGVEQYF